The present entry profiles one T cell receptor beta chain with its context. The antigen is not known. Germline V CDR1 and CDR2: MGHDK, SYGVNS. V was clipped by 3 bases and J by 0 bases, with 18 bases between them. CDR3 length equals 18 residues. This sample is part of a study of cytomegalovirus exposure and HLA in healthy donors. Whole-study context: An early release of data contained some 80 million unique TCRs, which came from HLA-typed donors.

The PCR employed 60 Vbeta primers together with 13 Jbeta primers. Sequencing was performed with immunoSEQ multiplex PCR; in TCRdb, only in-frame clones are kept and a portion is missing. This table has about 55,000 clones, about four fifths appearing once. Broader study findings: Relative to equally common others, HLA-associated TCR beta chains showed greater clonal expansion in a later analysis.

Sequenced material: PBMCs. The chain employs TRBV25-1 and TRBJ1-3; D is perhaps TRBD1 (6 bases). The receptor was derived from a female donor in good health and CMV-seronegative. Here the CDR3 DNA reads TGTGCCAGCAGTGACGGACAGTACTATTCCAACTCTGGAAACACCATATATTTT. Protein product: CASSDGQYYSNSGNTIYF.